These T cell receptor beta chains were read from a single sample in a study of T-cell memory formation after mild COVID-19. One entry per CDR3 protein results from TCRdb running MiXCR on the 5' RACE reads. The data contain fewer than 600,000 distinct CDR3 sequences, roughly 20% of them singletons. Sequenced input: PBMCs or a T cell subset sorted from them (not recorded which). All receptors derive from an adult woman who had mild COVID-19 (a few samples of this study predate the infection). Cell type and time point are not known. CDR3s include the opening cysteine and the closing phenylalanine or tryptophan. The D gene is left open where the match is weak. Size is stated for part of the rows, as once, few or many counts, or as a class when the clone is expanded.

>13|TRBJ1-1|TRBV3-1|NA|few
TGTGCCAGCAGCTCAGCCATGAACACTGAAGCTTTCTTT
CASSSAMNTEAFF
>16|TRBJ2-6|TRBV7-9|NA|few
TGTGCCAGCAGCATTCGGACTCTCTCTGGGGCCAACGTCCTGACTTTC
CASSIRTLSGANVLTF
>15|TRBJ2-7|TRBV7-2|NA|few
TGTGCCAGCAGCCCCCAAGCGGAAACAGCCTACGAGCAGTACTTC
CASSPQAETAYEQYF
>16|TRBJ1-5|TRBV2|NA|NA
TGTGCCAGCAGTAGGTCGGCAGACCCTAGCAATCAGCCCCAGCATTTT
CASSRSADPSNQPQHF
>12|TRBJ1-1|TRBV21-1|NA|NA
TGTGCCAGCAGCAAAGAGGTAGTTGAAGCTTTCTTT
CASSKEVVEAFF
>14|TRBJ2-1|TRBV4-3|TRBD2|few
TGCGCCAGCAGCCAAGCGGGAGGGGGTTATGAGCAGTTCTTC
CASSQAGGGYEQFF
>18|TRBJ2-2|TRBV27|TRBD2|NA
TGTGCCAGCAGTTTAAGAGGGGGGACTAGCAGAAACACCGGGGAGCTGTTTTTT
CASSLRGGTSRNTGELFF
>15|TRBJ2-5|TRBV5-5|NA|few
TGTGCCAGCAGCTTTGGGCAGCAGATCCTGGAGACCCAGTACTTC
CASSFGQQILETQYF
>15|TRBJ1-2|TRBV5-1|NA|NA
TGCGCCAGCAGCTTGGGAGGGGAGAACTACTATGGCTACACCTTC
CASSLGGENYYGYTF
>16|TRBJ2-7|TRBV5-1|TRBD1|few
TGCGCCAGCAGCTTGGGCCGCGGACAGGGGGACTACGAGCAGTACTTC
CASSLGRGQGDYEQYF
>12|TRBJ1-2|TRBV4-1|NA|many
TGCGCCAGCAGCCAAGATATGGAGGGCTACACCTTC
CASSQDMEGYTF
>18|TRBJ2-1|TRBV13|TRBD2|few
TGTGCCAGCAGCTTGATAGCGGGAGCCAGCGATGCCCGCAATGAGCAGTTCTTC
CASSLIAGASDARNEQFF
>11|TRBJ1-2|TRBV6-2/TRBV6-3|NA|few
TGTGCCAGCAGTTCCCCCGGGACTCCAGGCTTC
CASSSPGTPGF
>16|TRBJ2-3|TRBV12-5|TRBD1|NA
TGTGCTAGTGGTTTCCACCATCCAGGGGGCGTGCATACGCAGTATTTT
CASGFHHPGGVHTQYF
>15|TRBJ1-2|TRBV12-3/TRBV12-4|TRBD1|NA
TGTGCCAGCAGTTTGGGGACAGGGGGGAAATACGGCTACACCTTC
CASSLGTGGKYGYTF
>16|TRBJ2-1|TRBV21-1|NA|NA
TGTGCCAGCAGCACCGCGTACAGGGGCTCCTACAATGAGCAGTTCTTC
CASSTAYRGSYNEQFF
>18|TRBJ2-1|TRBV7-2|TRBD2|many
TGTGCCAGCAGCCCCTGGGTAGCGGGAGGTTACCCCTACAATGAGCAGTTCTTC
CASSPWVAGGYPYNEQFF
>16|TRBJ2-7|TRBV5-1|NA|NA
TGCGCCAGCAGCCGGGTGGGGGGACATGTACCGTACGAGCAGTACTTC
CASSRVGGHVPYEQYF
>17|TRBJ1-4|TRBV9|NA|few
TGTGCCAGCAGCCAATCCCCCGGCCCCGGCAGGGGTGAAAAACTGTTTTTT
CASSQSPGPGRGEKLFF
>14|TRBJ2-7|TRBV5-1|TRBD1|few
TGCGCCAGCAGCTCCGGACAGGGGGTAGGGGAGCAGTACTTC
CASSSGQGVGEQYF
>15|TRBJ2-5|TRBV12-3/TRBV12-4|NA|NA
TGTGCCAGCAGTTTAACGTCCCAGGGACCCGAGACCCAGTACTTC
CASSLTSQGPETQYF
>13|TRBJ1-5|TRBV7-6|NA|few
TGTGCCAGCAGCTTAGGGCCCCGTGGGTCCCAGCATTTT
CASSLGPRGSQHF
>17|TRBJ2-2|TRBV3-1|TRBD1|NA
TGTGCCAGCAGCCCATCTCAGGGGGTGTGGAGGACCGGGGAGCTGTTTTTT
CASSPSQGVWRTGELFF
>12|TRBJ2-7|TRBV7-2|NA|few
TGTGCCAGCAGCTTATACCGCTACGAGCAGTACTTC
CASSLYRYEQYF
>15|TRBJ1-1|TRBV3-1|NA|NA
TGTGCCAGCAGCCAAGCCTCTTGGATGAACACTGAAGCTTTCTTT
CASSQASWMNTEAFF
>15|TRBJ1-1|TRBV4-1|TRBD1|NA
TGCGCCAGCAGCCTTACCGGGACAGACAACACTGAAGCTTTCTTT
CASSLTGTDNTEAFF
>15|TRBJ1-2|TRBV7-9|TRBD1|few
TGTGCCAGCACCGCAGGGGGATCTACTAACTATGGCTACACCTTC
CASTAGGSTNYGYTF
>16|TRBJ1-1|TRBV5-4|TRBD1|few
TGTGCCAGCAGCCCTCGAGCCGGGACAGGGAACACTGAAGCTTTCTTT
CASSPRAGTGNTEAFF
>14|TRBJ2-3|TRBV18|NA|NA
TGTGCCAGCTCACAAAGTGGACCCACAGATACGCAGTATTTT
CASSQSGPTDTQYF
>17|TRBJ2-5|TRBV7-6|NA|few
TGTGCCAGCAGCTTAGCCCTCACACCACTCATCCAAGAGACCCAGTACTTC
CASSLALTPLIQETQYF
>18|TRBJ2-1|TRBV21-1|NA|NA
TGTGCCAGCAGCAAAGTTGGTATCGCGGGAGTATGTTACAATGAGCAGTTCTTC
CASSKVGIAGVCYNEQFF
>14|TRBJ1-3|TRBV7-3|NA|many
TGTGCCAGCAGCTTAGATCACTCTGGAAACACCATATATTTT
CASSLDHSGNTIYF
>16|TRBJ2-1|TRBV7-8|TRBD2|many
TGTGCCAGCAGCTTCCCTGGACTAGCGGGACACAATGAGCAGTTCTTC
CASSFPGLAGHNEQFF
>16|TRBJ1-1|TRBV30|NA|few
TGTGCCTGGAGTCCGTGGACAGCCGGGAGCAGCACTGAAGCTTTCTTT
CAWSPWTAGSSTEAFF
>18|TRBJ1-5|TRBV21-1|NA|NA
TGTGCCAGCAGCAAAGTTCGGGGAAAGATGCCGTACCAACAGCCCCAGCATTTT
CASSKVRGKMPYQQPQHF
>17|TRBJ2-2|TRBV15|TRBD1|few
TGTGCCACCAGCAGAGACCGGAGACAGGGACAAGCCGGGGAGCTGTTTTTT
CATSRDRRQGQAGELFF
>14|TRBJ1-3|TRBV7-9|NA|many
TGTGCCAGCAGCCTGCCCTCTTCTGGAAACACCATATATTTT
CASSLPSSGNTIYF
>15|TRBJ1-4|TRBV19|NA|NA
TGTGCCAGTAGTATACTTGGACAGCTTAATGAAAAACTGTTTTTT
CASSILGQLNEKLFF
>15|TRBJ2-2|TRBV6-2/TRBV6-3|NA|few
TGTGCCAGCAGTTACTCTGGCAGAGTCACCGGGGAGCTGTTTTTT
CASSYSGRVTGELFF
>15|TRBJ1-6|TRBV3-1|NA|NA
TGTGCCAGCAGCCAAGCTCTCGGGGGCTATTCACCCCTCCACTTT
CASSQALGGYSPLHF
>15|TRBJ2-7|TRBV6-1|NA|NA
TGTGCCAGCAGTGAAGCGAGAGACCTAGCCTACGAGCAGTACTTC
CASSEARDLAYEQYF
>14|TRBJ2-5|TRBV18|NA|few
TGTGCCAGCTCACGCCTAGCGTCGGGAGAGACCCAGTACTTC
CASSRLASGETQYF
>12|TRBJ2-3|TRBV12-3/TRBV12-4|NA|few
TGTGCCAGCAGTTTTATAGGAGATACGCAGTATTTT
CASSFIGDTQYF
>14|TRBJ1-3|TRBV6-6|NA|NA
TGTGGCAGCAACGACGGGAACTCTGGAAACACCATATATTTT
CGSNDGNSGNTIYF
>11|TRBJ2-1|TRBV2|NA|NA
TGTGCGACCACGCGGCGGAGTGAGCAGTTCTTC
CATTRRSEQFF
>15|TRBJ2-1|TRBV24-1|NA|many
TGTGCCACCAGTGATTCCTATCAGACACTGCAGCACGAGTTCTTC
CATSDSYQTLQHEFF
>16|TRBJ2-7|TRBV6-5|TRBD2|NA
TGTGCCAGCAGTTACTCTTCTAGCGGGCGAGCCTACGAGCAGTACTTC
CASSYSSSGRAYEQYF
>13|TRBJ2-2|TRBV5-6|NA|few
TGTGCCAGCAGCCTCGGACATCCTAGGGAGCTGTTTTTT
CASSLGHPRELFF
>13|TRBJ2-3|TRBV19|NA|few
TGTGCCAGTAATGGCGAGAATGTAGATACGCAGTATTTT
CASNGENVDTQYF